Below, 9 T cell receptor beta chains from the same sample are listed, as sequenced in a study. Here immunoSEQ multiplex PCR was the method, and the copy in TCRdb shows in-frame clones only, minus some. This sample yields about 50,000 clones, of which 93% are seen a single time; over 8.5% belongs to the top ten. The sequenced material came from PBMCs. Every receptor here comes from a man aged 35 to 55 with rheumatoid arthritis.

V usage is TRBV6-6 and J usage is TRBJ2-5; weak D call: TRBD2 (5 bases). The CDR3 has 13 residues. The germline gives CDR1 MNHNY, CDR2 SVGAGI (reference sequence). V lost 11 bases to trimming and J lost 4 bases, with 17 bases between them. DNA of the CDR3: TGTGCCCTCGCCCGGGATAGGGCAGAGACCCAGTACTTC. Amino acids: CALARDRAETQYF.

This clone was counted a single time. The sample contains more than one DNA sequence encoding this CDR3. V and J are TRBV5-1 and TRBJ2-4, with unresolved D. V was clipped by 4 bases and J by 1 base, with 9 bases between them. Germline V CDR1 and CDR2: SGHRS, YFSETQ. This CDR3 is built from 14 residues. CDR3 region: CASSPGLAKNIQYF. The CDR3 DNA is TGCGCCAGCAGCCCCGGCCTGGCCAAAAACATTCAGTACTTC.

The chain has TRBV7-2 and TRBJ1-2, with TRBD1 identical over 9 bases. CDR3 length equals 15 residues. Germline lookup yields CDR1 SGHTA and CDR2 FQGNSA. V shed 5 bases and J 0 bases; nucleotides not matched to a gene: 4. Here the CDR3 DNA reads TGTGCCAGCAGCCTGGGGACAGGGTCTAACTATGGCTACACCTTC. It translates to CASSLGTGSNYGYTF.

This chain joins TRBV18 and TRBJ2-7, with 9 bases lining up with TRBD2. The CDR3 totals 16 residues. With V trimmed by 3 bases and J by 0 bases, 6 bases remained unmatched. The V gene's germline CDR1 is KGHSH and CDR2 LQKENI. The CDR3 bases are TGTGCCAGCTCACCCCGGCTAGCGGGGAACTCCTACGAGCAGTACTTC. It is translated as CASSPRLAGNSYEQYF.

V gene TRBV27 combines with J gene TRBJ2-5; the D is unclear. Germline assignment: CDR1 MNHEY and CDR2 SMNVEV (reference sequence). V lost 10 bases to trimming and J lost 5 bases, with 11 bases between them. The CDR3 is 11 amino acids. The CDR3 coding sequence is TGTGCCACTCCTGCGACTGAGACCCAGTACTTC. Amino acids: CATPATETQYF.

The chain joins TRBV29-1 to TRBJ2-7; the match to TRBD2 covers 8 bases. Germline assignment: CDR1 SQVTM and CDR2 ANQGSEA. The trim removed 5 bases at V and 5 bases at J, leaving 5 bases unmatched. The CDR3 has 12 amino acids. The CDR3 DNA reads as TGCAGCGTTACTCTACTAGCGGACGAGCAGTACTTC. Protein product: CSVTLLADEQYF.

The V call is TRBV5-6, the J call TRBJ2-1; D may be TRBD2 (5 bases). Trimming removed 2 bases from V and 0 bases from J, with 12 bases in between. The CDR3 has 16 amino acids. In germline, CDR1 is SGHDT, CDR2 YYEEEE. DNA for the CDR3: TGTGCCAGCAGCTTAGTCCCGGGGAGCTCCTACAATGAGCAGTTCTTC. Translating gives CASSLVPGSSYNEQFF.

The chain recombines TRBV12-3 or TRBV12-4 with TRBJ2-5; no firm D call. CDR3 length: 13 amino acids. V lost 5 bases to trimming and J lost 5 bases, with 12 bases between them. CDR3 in amino acids: CASSRNRWETQYF. CDR3 coding DNA: TGTGCCAGCAGTCGGAACCGATGGGAGACCCAGTACTTC.

The rearrangement joins TRBV7-9 to TRBJ1-6, with D perhaps matching TRBD1 (6 bases). Germline V lookup: CDR1 SEHNR, CDR2 FQNEAQ (reference sequence). The CDR3 is 14 amino acids. Trimming took 5 bases from V and 9 from J, leaving 14 bases between them. The CDR3 sequence: CASSQGTSGSPLHF. CDR3 DNA sequence: TGTGCCAGCAGCCAGGGGACGTCGGGTTCACCCCTCCACTTT.